These 5 T cell receptor beta chains were sequenced from one sample in a study of cytomegalovirus exposure and HLA in healthy donors. Some clones are missing from TCRdb's copy, which holds only in-frame ones; the method was immunoSEQ multiplex PCR. Of some 120,000 clones detected, around 90% appear once; the ten largest clones hold less than 2%. Sequenced sample: PBMCs. Receptors originate from a woman aged 18-29 years in good health and CMV-seronegative.

The genes are TRBV6-1 and TRBJ2-3, with 8 bases matching TRBD2. Germline V gives CDR1 MNHNS, CDR2 SASEGT. There are 14 residues in the CDR3. J gave up 6 bases and V 3 bases, and 5 bases lay outside the gene matches. CDR3 bases: TGTGCCAGCAGTGATGTTCTAGCGGGTGATACGCAGTATTTT. Amino acids: CASSDVLAGDTQYF.

V and J are TRBV6-5 and TRBJ1-3; TRBD1 aligns across 7 bases. The CDR3 sequence is 16 residues long. After removal of 0 bases from V and 2 bases from J, the junction contained 4 bases not matched to a gene. The germline gives CDR1 MNHEY, CDR2 SVGAGI. The chain's CDR3 is CASSYSQGTAGNTIYF. Here the CDR3 DNA reads TGTGCCAGCAGTTACTCACAGGGGACGGCTGGAAACACCATATATTTT.

The CDR3 DNA is TGCGCCAGCAAAGGTTGGACAGGGGACTACGAGCAGTACTTC. It specifies CASKGWTGDYEQYF. V and J are TRBV5-1 and TRBJ2-7, with TRBD1 identical over 9 bases. Germline loops: CDR1 SGHRS, CDR2 YFSETQ. The CDR3 runs 14 residues. The junction had 7 bases not matched to a gene; V was cut back by 6 bases and J by 3 bases. The full variable domain, with the rest looked up from reference TRBV5-1 and TRBJ2-7, is KAGVTQTPRYLIKTRGQQVTLSCSPISGHRSVSWYQQTPGQGLQFLFEYFSETQRNKGNFPGRFSGRQFSNSRSEMNVSTLELGDSALYLCASKGWTGDYEQYFGPGTRLTVT.

Written as DNA, the CDR3 is TGTGCCAGCAGCTTACAGGGAATTGAAGCTTTCTTT. Amino acid sequence: CASSLQGIEAFF. This sequence joins TRBV7-9 and TRBJ1-1; a weak D match, TRBD1 (5 bases). Trimming cost V 2 bases and J 7 bases, with 8 bases left between them. The germline V gene encodes CDR1 SEHNR and CDR2 FQNEAQ (reference sequence). This CDR3 is built from 12 residues.

This rearrangement joins TRBV9 to TRBJ2-1; TRBD1 matches 8 bases. With 3 bases clipped from V and 3 bases from J, the junction kept 2 bases outside the gene matches. Germline V gene sequence: CDR1 SGDLS, CDR2 YYNGEE. This CDR3 has 14 residues. The CDR3 region is CASSDTGGYNEQFF. As DNA, the CDR3 is TGTGCCAGCAGCGACACAGGGGGCTACAATGAGCAGTTCTTC.